This T cell receptor (beta chain) appears in the sequencing data of a study of PD-1 blockade in classical Hodgkin lymphoma. General observations from the study: There remain no defined causes for the repertoire differences, which possibly reflect disease activity or prior therapy. The study reported lower baseline TCR diversity in newly diagnosed patients than in healthy donors.

Only in-frame clones appear in the TCRdb table, and some are missing; sequencing was by immunoSEQ multiplex PCR. The sample holds fewer than 40,000 clones; roughly 90% are singletons and the top ten take 0.2% to 0.25%. The CDR3 is 13 amino acids. CDR1 and CDR2 from the germline V gene are MNHEY and SVGAGI. The germline V and J ends were trimmed by 5 bases and 7 bases, with 14 bases remaining between them. This sample's time point: newly diagnosed, previously untreated cHL patient sample. Researchers report purifying CD4+ T cells from thawed PBMCs by magnetic negative selection. As a comparison, the study used PBMCs from newly diagnosed, untreated classical Hodgkin lymphoma. Worth noting for this clone: Its antigen is unidentified.

Sequenced sample: CD4+ T cells from blood. The chain recombines TRBV6-5 with TRBJ1-1, with D tentatively TRBD1 (5 bases). The TCR comes from a human donor with classical Hodgkin lymphoma. CDR3 sequence (DNA): TGTGCCAGCAGTCCCGGGACGGTGGTTGAAGCTTTCTTT. This translates into CASSPGTVVEAFF.